The TCR beta chain described here comes from a study of cytomegalovirus exposure and HLA in healthy donors. Whole-study findings and limits: According to the study, around 160 TCR beta chains were cytomegalovirus-associated.

Both 60 Vbeta primers and 13 Jbeta primers went into the PCR. Using immunoSEQ multiplex PCR, the repertoire was profiled, and TCRdb retains in-frame clones only, with some absent. The sample lists some 120,000 clones; roughly three quarters were seen once. Of note for this clone: Its target is not known.

The origin of this receptor is a young man in good health and CMV-seropositive. The sequenced material came from PBMCs.

The DNA of the CDR3 is TGCGCCAGCAGCCAAGATAAGGTGCCAGGGGGTATTTGGGAAAAACTGTTTTTT. The encoded protein is CASSQDKVPGGIWEKLFF. The chain has TRBV4-3 and TRBJ1-4; TRBD1 agrees at 7 bases. CDR1 is LGHNA and CDR2 is YSLEER in the germline V gene. This CDR3 contains 18 residues. The J segment lost 8 bases and the V segment lost 0 bases, leaving 15 bases of the junction unmatched.